This T cell receptor beta chain was observed in a study of T cell responses to AZD1222 COVID-19 vaccine. CDR3 length: 15 residues. V lost 3 bases, J lost 12 bases, and 7 bases stayed unmatched. The germline V gene has CDR1 SGHTA and CDR2 FQGNSA. Here immunoSEQ multiplex PCR was the method, and the copy in TCRdb shows in-frame clones only, minus some. The data hold 130,000 or so clones, with roughly 86% observed a single time. This sequence was found in an adult in good health. Source: peripheral blood, taken on day 0 of AZD1222 vaccination. This rearrangement joins TRBV7-2 to TRBJ2-2, with 13 nucleotides matching TRBD2. Written as DNA, the CDR3 is TGTGCCAGCAGCTTCGGGACTAGCGGGGCGGGCAAGCTGTTTTTT. Translation gives CASSFGTSGAGKLFF.